This T cell receptor (beta chain) came from a study of siplizumab effects on memory and regulatory T cells. Whole-study findings and limits: Versus 25% to 30% in controls, the mappable alloreactive CD4+ clones averaged roughly 75% Treg-derived with siplizumab. Suppressive function of proliferating Tregs from siplizumab cultures was not confirmed. Naive versus memory phenotype went unassigned for roughly 75-97% of proliferating CD4+ or CD8+ clones.

Only one count was recorded for this clone. Its antigen is currently unknown. One end of the junction does not line up with germline, which may come from a read error. The sample holds other DNA sequences that translate to the same CDR3. Assays were performed on approximately 1.1 x 10^5 TCR templates per sample. TCRdb keeps only in-frame clones here, not all; method: immunoSEQ multiplex PCR. The sample lists over 100,000 clones, more than 85% occurring once. This CDR3 contains 15 residues. From germline, CDR1 is SGHNT and CDR2 YYREEE (reference sequence). Sequenced: Tregs sorted from blood. The chain employs TRBV5-4 and TRBJ2-1, with D tentatively TRBD2 (6 bases). The sequence was obtained from a human donor in good health. CDR3 protein: CASSLAPLDYNEQFF. CDR3 nucleotides: TGTGCCAGCAGCTTGGCTCCGCTGGACTACAATGAACAGTTCTTC.